This T cell receptor beta chain was recorded in a study of shared clonotypes between healthy human individuals. Those who donated, Caucasian adults without exception, all lived in Nashville, Tennessee. The data were produced by immunoSEQ multiplex PCR, yet TCRdb's version contains in-frame clones alone and is incomplete. The sample carries a few million clones, roughly 90% recorded once. Sequencing input: naive CD4+ T cells from PBMCs. As for subset: CD45RA+ positively selected. The source is a young man in good health. Some clones in this sample may be carry-over from other donors' samples.

The CDR3 DNA is TGTGCCAGCAGTTTCCTACTGGGAGGCAATGAGCAGTTCTTC. Translating it yields CASSFLLGGNEQFF. The chain uses TRBV11-2 and TRBJ2-1, with D tentatively TRBD2 (6 bases). The CDR3 extends over 14 amino acids. Trimming left V 6 bases short and J 6 bases short, with 15 bases between. The germline gives CDR1 SGHAT, CDR2 FQNNGV.